This TCR beta chain is from a study of spatial heterogeneity in lung cancer. Study results and caveats: TCRs found ubiquitously expanded in tumor appeared in blood more at resection than at follow-up.

There are many counts of this clonotype. What it binds is unknown. Time point given: blood at routine non-recurrence follow-up after resection. Whole RNA from tumor, nontumor lung or frozen PBMC was sequenced unsorted. Every cDNA TCR molecule received its own unique molecular identifier. MiXCR, run by TCRdb on the 5' RACE reads, gives a single entry per CDR3 protein. Of about 41,000 distinct CDR3 sequences in the sample, roughly a tenth were seen once. The CDR3 consists of 19 residues. In germline, CDR1 is SGDLS, CDR2 YYNGEE. With V trimmed by 4 bases and J by 2 bases, 18 bases remained unmatched. The V call is TRBV9, the J call TRBJ2-3; 8 bases align to TRBD1. The input for sequencing was PBMCs, taken at follow-up. The clonotype originates from a female donor with early-stage non-small cell lung cancer. Here the CDR3 reads CASSTEGSGQGWDTDTQYF. The CDR3 nucleotides are TGTGCCAGCAGCACAGAGGGGTCCGGACAGGGCTGGGACACAGATACGCAGTATTTT.